This TCR beta chain came from a study of blood T cell repertoires in COVID-19. Study overall: T cells, B-cell-depleted T cells, or PBMCs provided the cDNA or gDNA that served as material.

In the source study's methods: Reference gene primer amplification gave nucleated cell count estimates. The protocol was immunoSEQ multiplex PCR, while the TCRdb copy is restricted to in-frame clones and leaves out a portion. From that table come the V and J calls and clone size; the DNA was used to work out D and trimming. The sample yields 270,000 or so clones, about 86% seen once. Germline CDR1 reads SGDLS; CDR2 reads YYNGEE. Trimming removed 6 bases from V and 6 bases from J; junction bases left unmatched: 5. This CDR3 is built from 14 residues. This clone was recorded at least ten times. The TCR sequence derives from a woman aged 55 to 70 with active or convalescent COVID-19. V gene TRBV9 combines with J gene TRBJ2-1; 11 bases match TRBD2. Sequencing was performed on peripheral blood. The CDR3 sequence is CASTLGLAGNEQFF. The CDR3 region has the DNA TGTGCCAGCACGCTCGGACTAGCGGGCAATGAGCAGTTCTTC.